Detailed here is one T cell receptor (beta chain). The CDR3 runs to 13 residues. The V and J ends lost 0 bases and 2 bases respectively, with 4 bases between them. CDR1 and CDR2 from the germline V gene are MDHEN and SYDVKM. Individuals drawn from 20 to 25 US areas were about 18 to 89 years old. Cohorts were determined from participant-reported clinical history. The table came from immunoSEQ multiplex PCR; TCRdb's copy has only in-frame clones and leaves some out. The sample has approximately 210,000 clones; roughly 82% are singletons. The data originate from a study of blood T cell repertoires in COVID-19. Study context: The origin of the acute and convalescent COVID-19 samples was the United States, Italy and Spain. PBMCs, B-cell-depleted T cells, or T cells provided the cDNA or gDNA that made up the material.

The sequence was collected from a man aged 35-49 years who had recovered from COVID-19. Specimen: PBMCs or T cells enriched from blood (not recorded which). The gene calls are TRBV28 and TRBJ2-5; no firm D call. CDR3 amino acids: CASSLWQQETQYF. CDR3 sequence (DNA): TGTGCCAGCAGTTTATGGCAGCAAGAGACCCAGTACTTC.